This entry is about one TCR beta chain. What it binds is unknown. The CDR3 is 14 residues long. The germline CDR1 and CDR2 sequences are SQVTM and ANQGSEA. The trim removed 5 bases at V and 0 bases at J, leaving 4 bases unmatched. The data derive from a study of cytomegalovirus exposure and HLA in healthy donors. Whole-study results and caveats: It was reportedly the case that the classifier diagnosed cytomegalovirus status with high specificity and sensitivity. It emerged from a later analysis that several of the most significant clusters appeared to be linked to common viral pathogens. A few chains linked to CMV were shown in vitro to be specific for CMV antigens.

Primers: 60 Vbeta forward and 13 Jbeta reverse. Original methodology: Unique TCR beta chains totaled roughly 79 million in a later count, with around 11 million of them shared. Profiled with immunoSEQ multiplex PCR; TCRdb holds only in-frame clones, not every one. The V and J calls and clone size are taken from that table; D and trimming were inferred from the DNA. The table has about 150,000 clones, around 79% seen once. This sequence was found in a man aged 25-45 years in good health and CMV-seropositive. Specimen: PBMCs. The V gene is TRBV29-1, the J gene TRBJ2-1; 7 bases map to TRBD2. The CDR3 sequence is CSVRGGSSYNEQFF. The DNA of the CDR3 is TGCAGCGTTCGGGGCGGGAGCTCCTACAATGAGCAGTTCTTC.